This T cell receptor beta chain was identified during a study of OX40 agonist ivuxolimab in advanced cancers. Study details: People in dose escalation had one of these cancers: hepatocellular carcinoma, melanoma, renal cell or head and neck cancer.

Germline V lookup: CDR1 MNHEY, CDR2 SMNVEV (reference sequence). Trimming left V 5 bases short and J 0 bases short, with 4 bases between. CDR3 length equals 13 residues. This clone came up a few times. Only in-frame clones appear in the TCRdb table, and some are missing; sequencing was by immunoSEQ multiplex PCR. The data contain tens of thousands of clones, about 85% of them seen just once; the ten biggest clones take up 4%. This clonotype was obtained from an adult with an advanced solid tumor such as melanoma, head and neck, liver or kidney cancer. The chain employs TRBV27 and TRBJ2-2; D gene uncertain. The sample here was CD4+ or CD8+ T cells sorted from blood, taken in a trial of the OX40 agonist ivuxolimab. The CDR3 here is CASSQANTGELFF. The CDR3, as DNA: TGTGCCAGCAGTCAAGCGAACACCGGGGAGCTGTTTTTT.